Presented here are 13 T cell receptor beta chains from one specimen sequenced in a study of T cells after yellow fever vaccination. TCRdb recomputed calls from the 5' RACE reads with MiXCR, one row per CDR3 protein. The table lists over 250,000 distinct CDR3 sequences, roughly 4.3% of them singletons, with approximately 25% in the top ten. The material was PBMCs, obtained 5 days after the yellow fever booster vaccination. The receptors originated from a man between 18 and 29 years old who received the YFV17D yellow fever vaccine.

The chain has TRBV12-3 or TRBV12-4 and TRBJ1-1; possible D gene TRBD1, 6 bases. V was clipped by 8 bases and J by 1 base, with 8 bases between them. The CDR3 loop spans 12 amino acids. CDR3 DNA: TGTGCCAGCGGACAGACGAACACTGAAGCTTTCTTT. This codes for CASGQTNTEAFF.

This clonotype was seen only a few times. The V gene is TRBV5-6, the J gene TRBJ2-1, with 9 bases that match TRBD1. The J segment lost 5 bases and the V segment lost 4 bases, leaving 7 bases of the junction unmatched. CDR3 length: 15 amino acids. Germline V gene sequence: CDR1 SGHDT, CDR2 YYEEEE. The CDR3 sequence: CASSRSGTGHNEQFF. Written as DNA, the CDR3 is TGTGCCAGCAGCCGCTCCGGGACAGGGCACAATGAGCAGTTCTTC. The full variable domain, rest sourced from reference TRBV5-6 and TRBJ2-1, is DAGVTQSPTHLIKTRGQQVTLRCSPKSGHDTVSWYQQALGQGPQFIFQYYEEEERQRGNFPDRFSGHQFPNYSSELNVNALLLGDSALYLCASSRSGTGHNEQFFGPGTRLTVL.

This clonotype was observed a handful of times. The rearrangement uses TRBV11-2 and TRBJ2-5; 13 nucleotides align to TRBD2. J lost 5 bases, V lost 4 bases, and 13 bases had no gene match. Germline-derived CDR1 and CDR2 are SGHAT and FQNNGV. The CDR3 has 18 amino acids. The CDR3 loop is CASSSIQLAGGPRETQYF. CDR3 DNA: TGTGCCAGCAGCTCAATCCAACTAGCGGGGGGGCCCCGCGAGACCCAGTACTTC.

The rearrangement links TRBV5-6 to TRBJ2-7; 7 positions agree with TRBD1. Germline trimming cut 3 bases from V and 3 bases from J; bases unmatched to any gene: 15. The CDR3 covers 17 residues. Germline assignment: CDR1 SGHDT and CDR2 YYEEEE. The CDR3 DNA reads TGTGCCAGCAGCTACTCGACAGGGAAGTTGAACTACTACGAGCAGTACTTC. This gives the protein CASSYSTGKLNYYEQYF. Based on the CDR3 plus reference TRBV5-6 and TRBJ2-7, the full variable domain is DAGVTQSPTHLIKTRGQQVTLRCSPKSGHDTVSWYQQALGQGPQFIFQYYEEEERQRGNFPDRFSGHQFPNYSSELNVNALLLGDSALYLCASSYSTGKLNYYEQYFGPGTRLTVT.

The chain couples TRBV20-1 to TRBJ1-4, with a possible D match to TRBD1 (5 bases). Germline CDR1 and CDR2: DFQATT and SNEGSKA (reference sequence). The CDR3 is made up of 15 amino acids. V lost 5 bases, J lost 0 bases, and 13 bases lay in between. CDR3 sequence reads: CSAHYPGATNEKLFF. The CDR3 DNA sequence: TGCAGTGCTCATTATCCGGGGGCAACTAATGAAAAACTGTTTTTT.

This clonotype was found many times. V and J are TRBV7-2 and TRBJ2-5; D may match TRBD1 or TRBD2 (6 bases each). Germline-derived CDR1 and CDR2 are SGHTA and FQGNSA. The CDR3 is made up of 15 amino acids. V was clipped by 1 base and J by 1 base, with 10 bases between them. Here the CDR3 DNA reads TGTGCCAGCAGCTTAGGTGGGGGGCCCCAAGAGACCCAGTACTTC. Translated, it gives CASSLGGGPQETQYF.

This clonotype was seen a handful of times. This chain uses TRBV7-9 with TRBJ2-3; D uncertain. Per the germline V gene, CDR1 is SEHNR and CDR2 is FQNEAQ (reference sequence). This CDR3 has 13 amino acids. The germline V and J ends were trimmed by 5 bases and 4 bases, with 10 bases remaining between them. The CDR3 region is CASSPLGADTQYF. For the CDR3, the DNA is TGTGCCAGCAGCCCCCTTGGGGCAGATACGCAGTATTTT.

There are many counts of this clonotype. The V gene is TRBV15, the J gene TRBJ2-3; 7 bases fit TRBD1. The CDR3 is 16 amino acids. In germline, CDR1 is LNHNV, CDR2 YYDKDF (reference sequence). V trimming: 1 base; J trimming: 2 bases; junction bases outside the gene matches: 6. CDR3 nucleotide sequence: TGTGCCACCAGCAGAGTCACAGGGGCATACACAGATACGCAGTATTTT. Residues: CATSRVTGAYTDTQYF.

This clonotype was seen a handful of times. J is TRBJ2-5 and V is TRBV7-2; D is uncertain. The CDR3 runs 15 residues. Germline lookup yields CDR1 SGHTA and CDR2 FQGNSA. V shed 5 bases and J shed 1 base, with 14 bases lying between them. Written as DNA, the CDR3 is TGTGCCAGCAGCCCGGAAAGCAGGTCCCAAGAGACCCAGTACTTC. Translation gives CASSPESRSQETQYF.

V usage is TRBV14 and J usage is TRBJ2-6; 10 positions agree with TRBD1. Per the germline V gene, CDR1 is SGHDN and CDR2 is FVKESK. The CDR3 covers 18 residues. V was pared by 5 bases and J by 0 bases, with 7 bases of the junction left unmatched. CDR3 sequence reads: CASSGWDRGFSGANVLTF. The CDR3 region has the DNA TGTGCCAGCAGCGGGTGGGACAGGGGATTCTCTGGGGCCAACGTCCTGACTTTC.

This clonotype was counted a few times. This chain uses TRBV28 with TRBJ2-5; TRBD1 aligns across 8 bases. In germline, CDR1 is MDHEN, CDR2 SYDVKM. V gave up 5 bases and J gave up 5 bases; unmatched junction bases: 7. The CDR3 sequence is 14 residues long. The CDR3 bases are TGTGCCAGCAGTACGACAGGGGAAGGGGAGACCCAGTACTTC. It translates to CASSTTGEGETQYF.

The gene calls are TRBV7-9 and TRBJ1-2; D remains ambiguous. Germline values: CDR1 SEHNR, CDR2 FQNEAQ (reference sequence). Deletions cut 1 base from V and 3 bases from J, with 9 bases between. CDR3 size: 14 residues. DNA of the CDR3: TGTGCCAGCAGCTTAGGATCAGAGCACTATGGCTACACCTTC. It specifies CASSLGSEHYGYTF.

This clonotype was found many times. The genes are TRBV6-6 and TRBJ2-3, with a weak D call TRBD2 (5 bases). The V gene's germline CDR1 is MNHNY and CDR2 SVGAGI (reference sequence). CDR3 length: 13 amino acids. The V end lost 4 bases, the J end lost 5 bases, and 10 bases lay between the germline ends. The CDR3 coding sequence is TGTGCCAGCAGTTTCTCCGGGGAAGATACGCAGTATTTT. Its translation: CASSFSGEDTQYF.